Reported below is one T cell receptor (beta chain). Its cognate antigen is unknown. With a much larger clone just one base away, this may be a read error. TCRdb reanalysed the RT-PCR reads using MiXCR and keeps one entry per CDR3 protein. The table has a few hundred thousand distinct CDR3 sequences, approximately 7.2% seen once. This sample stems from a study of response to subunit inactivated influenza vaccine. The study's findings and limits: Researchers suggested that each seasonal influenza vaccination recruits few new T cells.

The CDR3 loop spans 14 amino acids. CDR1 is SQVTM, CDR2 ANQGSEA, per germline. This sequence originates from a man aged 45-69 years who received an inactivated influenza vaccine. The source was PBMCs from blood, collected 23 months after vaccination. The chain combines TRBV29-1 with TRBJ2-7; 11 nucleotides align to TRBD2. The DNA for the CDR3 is TGCAGGGTTGAACTATTTAGCGGGAGGGACGAGCAGTACTTC. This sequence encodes CRVELFSGRDEQYF.